Below are 15 T cell receptor beta chains sequenced from a single sample in a study of blood T cell repertoires in COVID-19. Using immunoSEQ multiplex PCR, the repertoire was profiled, and TCRdb retains in-frame clones only, with some absent. The table includes approximately 88,000 clones, 80% detected once. Source material: peripheral blood. These receptors were taken from a middle-aged man who had recovered from COVID-19.

This chain connects TRBV7-9 to TRBJ1-2, with 10 positions matching TRBD1. The V segment lost 5 bases and the J segment 9 bases; nucleotides outside the gene matches: 3. This CDR3 has 12 amino acids. Germline CDR1 SEHNR, CDR2 FQNEAQ (reference sequence). In DNA, the CDR3 is TGTGCCAGCAGCCCGGGACAGGGGCGCTACACCTTC. This sequence encodes CASSPGQGRYTF.

This clone was detected a few times. The CDR3 loop is CTSSQDALAGGKGVSKNIQYF. The DNA for the CDR3 is TGCACCAGCAGCCAAGATGCACTAGCGGGAGGGAAAGGAGTTAGCAAAAACATTCAGTACTTC. The chain employs TRBV1 and TRBJ2-4; the listed D gene, TRBD2, was not tested against the DNA. TRBV1 is labeled a pseudogene. The length of the CDR3 is 21 residues.

V is TRBV5-6 and J is TRBJ1-2; TRBD1 agrees at 7 bases. The CDR3 covers 13 residues. V shed 4 bases and J 2 bases; nucleotides not matched to a gene: 2. Germline V gene lookup returns CDR1 SGHDT and CDR2 YYEEEE. The CDR3 DNA sequence: TGTGCCAGCAGCGTGGACAGGAACTATGGCTACACCTTC. This sequence encodes CASSVDRNYGYTF.

The CDR3 reads CASSPGLNTDTQYF. As DNA, the CDR3 is TGTGCCAGCTCACCGGGACTAAACACAGATACGCAGTATTTT. The chain links TRBV18 to TRBJ2-3, with 7 positions matching TRBD2. Germline lookup yields CDR1 KGHSH and CDR2 LQKENI. After removal of 3 bases from V and 2 bases from J, the junction contained 2 bases not matched to a gene. This CDR3 spans 14 amino acids.

This clone showed up just a few times. The chain recombines TRBV5-1 with TRBJ1-1; possibly TRBD1 for D (6 bases). The CDR3 spans 15 residues. Germline V lookup: CDR1 SGHRS, CDR2 YFSETQ. V was pared by 4 bases and J by 1 base, with 14 bases between. CDR3 region: CASSLEQGWNTEAFF. The CDR3, as DNA: TGCGCCAGCAGCCTCGAACAGGGTTGGAACACTGAAGCTTTCTTT.

This clone has just one count. V usage is TRBV25-1 and J usage is TRBJ2-5, with D possibly TRBD1 on 6 matching bases. This CDR3 spans 12 amino acids. Per the germline V gene, CDR1 is MGHDK and CDR2 is SYGVNS. V lost 7 bases, J lost 5 bases, and 11 bases lay in between. The CDR3 protein is CASTRGGETQYF. The CDR3 nucleotides read TGTGCCAGCACCAGGGGCGGGGAGACCCAGTACTTC.

This clone has just one count. The rearrangement uses TRBV19 and TRBJ1-1; a possible D gene is TRBD1 (6 bases). The germline V and J ends were trimmed by 4 bases and 11 bases, with 20 bases remaining between them. This CDR3 has 14 residues. Germline-derived CDR1 and CDR2 are LNHDA and SQIVND (reference sequence). CDR3 DNA: TGTGCCAGTAGTAGTACGCCAGGGACATGGACGGCTTTCTTT. Protein: CASSSTPGTWTAFF.

The V call is TRBV2, the J call TRBJ1-1; the D is unclear. The V gene's germline CDR1 is SNHLY and CDR2 FYNNEI. V was cut by 5 bases and J by 0 bases, with 7 bases left in between. This CDR3 has 13 amino acids. The CDR3 coding sequence is TGTGCCAGCAGTACGACTCTGAACACTGAAGCTTTCTTT. Translated: CASSTTLNTEAFF.

The chain joins TRBV4-1 to TRBJ2-7; 9 positions agree with TRBD1. V dropped 0 bases and J dropped 5; count of bases not matched to a gene: 8. The CDR3 sequence is 16 residues long. Germline CDR1 is MGHRA and CDR2 is YSYEKL. CDR3 DNA: TGCGCCAGCAGCCAAGATAACAGGGGGCGAAGAAACGAGCAGTACTTC. It is translated as CASSQDNRGRRNEQYF.

This rearrangement joins TRBV19 to TRBJ1-1; 8 bases are shared with TRBD1. The CDR3 has 13 residues. CDR1 and CDR2 (germline): LNHDA, SQIVND (reference sequence). The CDR3 region is CGSTGEISSEAFF. The CDR3, as DNA: TGTGGGTCGACAGGGGAGATTTCGTCTGAAGCTTTCTTT. Combining the CDR3 with reference TRBV19 and TRBJ1-1 gives the whole variable domain DGGITQSPKYLFRKEGQNVTLSCEQNLNHDAMYWYRQDPGQGLRLIYYSQIVNDFQKGDIAEGYSVSREKKESFPLTVTSAQKNPTAFYLCGSTGEISSEAFFGQGTRLTVV.

The chain couples TRBV5-1 to TRBJ2-3; tentatively, D is TRBD2 (5 bases). This CDR3 is built from 15 residues. Trimming cost V 4 bases and J 0 bases, with 12 bases left between them. Germline V lookup: CDR1 SGHRS, CDR2 YFSETQ. CDR3: CASSLVATSTDTQYF. CDR3 coding DNA: TGCGCCAGCAGCCTTGTAGCGACTAGCACAGATACGCAGTATTTT.

V and J are TRBV19 and TRBJ2-5, with TRBD1 matching 11 bases. J was trimmed by 5 bases and V by 7 bases; bases with no gene match: 6. The CDR3 contains 14 residues. CDR1 and CDR2 (germline): LNHDA, SQIVND (reference sequence). The chain's CDR3 is CASTGTGGSETQYF. The CDR3 DNA reads TGTGCCAGTACCGGGACAGGGGGTTCGGAGACCCAGTACTTC.

The DNA for the CDR3 is TGTGCCATCAAGGGGTTCGGCGAAAAACTGTTTTTT. It encodes CAIKGFGEKLFF. The chain combines TRBV10-3 with TRBJ1-4, with D possibly being TRBD1 (5 bases). Germline lookup yields CDR1 ENHRY and CDR2 SYGVKD. V dropped 7 bases and J dropped 8 bases, with 11 bases sitting between them. This CDR3 comprises 12 residues.

This rearrangement joins TRBV3-1 (or the pseudogene TRBV3-2) to TRBJ2-1, with 10 bases fitting TRBD2. The CDR3 covers 15 residues. Germline V gene data show CDR1 as LGHDT and CDR2 as YNNKEL (reference sequence). The J segment lost 13 bases and the V segment lost 6 bases, leaving 15 bases of the junction unmatched. This CDR3 is CASRLGSGGASLQFF. The CDR3 DNA reads as TGTGCCAGCAGGCTGGGGAGCGGGGGGGCTTCTTTACAGTTCTTC.

The gene calls are TRBV6-5 and TRBJ2-1, with TRBD1 as a possible D gene (6 bases). The germline V and J ends were trimmed by 8 bases and 5 bases, with 16 bases remaining between them. The germline CDR1 and CDR2 sequences are MNHEY and SVGAGI. The CDR3 loop spans 14 amino acids. CDR3 residues: CASAGTPRDNEQFF. The CDR3 DNA reads TGTGCCAGCGCCGGGACACCGAGGGACAATGAGCAGTTCTTC.